This entry is about one T cell receptor (beta chain). The antigen remains unidentified. Germline CDR1 SGDLS, CDR2 YYNGEE. Trimming took off 4 bases at V and 8 bases at J, with 13 bases between the two ends. The CDR3 runs 13 residues. This sample stems from a study of cytomegalovirus exposure and HLA in healthy donors. Study-wide results and limits: Most TCR sequences showed up rarely, but some public TCRs showed up in many donors. It was 164 TCR beta chains that were listed as cytomegalovirus-associated.

Vbeta (60) and Jbeta (13) primers were used in the PCR. In the study's own analysis: A later analysis tallied approximately 78 million unique TCR beta chains, around 9.9 million of them shared. Assay used: immunoSEQ multiplex PCR; TCRdb lists only in-frame clones, some missing. V and J calls plus clone size are reproduced from that table; the DNA served to infer D and trimming. Among about 120,000 clones, roughly four fifths were seen once, and the ten largest hold about 2.8%. The specimen sequenced was PBMCs. The rearrangement uses TRBV9 and TRBJ2-1; D is possibly TRBD2 (6 bases). The sequence came from a woman aged 40-49 years in good health and CMV-seropositive. The CDR3 sequence: CASSFRDSHEQFF. The CDR3 bases are TGTGCCAGCAGCTTCCGGGACTCCCATGAGCAGTTCTTC.